Listed below are T cell receptor beta chains from one sample, sequenced in a study of blood T cell repertoires in COVID-19. Libraries were prepared by immunoSEQ multiplex PCR; TCRdb keeps only in-frame clonotypes and omits some of them. The profile shows 160,000 or so clones, 93% of them singletons. The sequencing sample was made of peripheral blood. The receptors here all came from a woman aged 60-70 years with COVID-19, enrolled during active disease. The CDR3 runs from the conserved cysteine through the conserved F or W. A D gene is named only where the DNA matches it firmly.

CDR3 protein	V gene	D gene	J gene
CASSLGTTKSTYEQYF	TRBV7-9	.	TRBJ2-7
CASSFGGQGAGDTQYF	TRBV11-3	TRBD1	TRBJ2-3
CASRELRMRANPYQETQYF	TRBV19	.	TRBJ2-5
CASSWDGGNTEAFF	TRBV7-9	.	TRBJ1-1
CAGREDTGFEAFF	TRBV5-1	.	TRBJ1-1
CAWSDRSEPQHF	TRBV30	.	TRBJ1-5
CASSLSKPGTVGLEQYF	TRBV27	TRBD1	TRBJ2-7
CAISDPRRDYNEQFF	TRBV10-3	.	TRBJ2-1
CASSARTGPISGNTIYF	TRBV19	TRBD1	TRBJ1-3
CATSQGVYQPQHF	TRBV15	TRBD1	TRBJ1-5
CASSPGGRAANEQFF	TRBV18	.	TRBJ2-1
CASSLAYAPRGEKSPLHF	TRBV27	.	TRBJ1-6
CSVEERGMARF	TRBV29-1	.	TRBJ1-1
CASSLGLAVTRPEETQYF	TRBV7-6	.	TRBJ2-5
CASTGTGNINGYTF	TRBV6-6	TRBD1	TRBJ1-2
CASSPTGGSQPQHF	TRBV5-6	TRBD1	TRBJ1-5
CASSQTGYYGYTF	TRBV11-2	.	TRBJ1-2
CASSIRGRGISPLHF	TRBV19	TRBD1	TRBJ1-6